This is a list of T cell receptor beta chains from one sample in a study of cytomegalovirus exposure and HLA in healthy donors. Only in-frame clones appear in the TCRdb table, and some are missing; sequencing was by immunoSEQ multiplex PCR. The sample shows about 130,000 clones, approximately 17% of them seen only once. Input material: PBMCs. Source of these receptors: a female donor in good health and CMV-seropositive. Both conserved end residues are part of each CDR3. D genes are given only for firm matches. Clone size is shown for a subset of rows, as once, few, many or a class of expanded clone.

abundance	j_gene	d_gene	v_gene	CDR3aa	CDR3nt
NA	TRBJ2-3	NA	TRBV7-2	CASSFQAQDTQYF	TGTGCCAGCAGCTTTCAGGCCCAAGATACGCAGTATTTT
few	TRBJ1-1	NA	TRBV7-6	CASSLSGGEGRTEAFF	TGTGCCAGCAGCTTATCGGGGGGCGAGGGTCGCACTGAAGCTTTCTTT
NA	TRBJ2-3	NA	TRBV11-3	CASSRGATDTQYF	TGTGCCAGCAGCCGGGGGGCTACAGATACGCAGTATTTT
NA	TRBJ2-3	TRBD2	TRBV5-1	CASSFLAGGSTDTQYF	TGCGCCAGCAGCTTTCTAGCGGGAGGGAGCACAGATACGCAGTATTTT
NA	TRBJ1-4	NA	TRBV6-1	CASKGGARIEKLFF	TGTGCCAGCAAGGGGGGGGCGAGGATTGAAAAACTGTTTTTT
NA	TRBJ2-3	NA	TRBV10-2	CASTELRTDTQYF	TGCGCCAGCACTGAACTTCGCACAGATACGCAGTATTTT
few	TRBJ2-5	NA	TRBV2	CASSVRGETQYF	TGTGCCAGCAGTGTTCGGGGAGAGACCCAGTACTTC
few	TRBJ2-7	TRBD2	TRBV4-1	CASSQDPGLAGYEQYF	TGCGCCAGCAGCCAAGACCCGGGACTAGCGGGCTACGAGCAGTACTTC
NA	TRBJ2-2	NA	TRBV5-1	CASSLVRYTGELFF	TGCGCCAGCAGCTTGGTTCGTTACACCGGGGAGCTGTTTTTT
NA	TRBJ2-5	NA	TRBV7-2	CASSLHFQETQYF	TGTGCCAGCAGCTTACACTTCCAAGAGACCCAGTACTTC
NA	TRBJ2-7	TRBD2	TRBV11-2	CASSRILAGGPNTEEQYF	TGTGCCAGCAGCCGCATACTAGCGGGGGGACCAAACACGGAGGAGCAGTACTTC
NA	TRBJ2-5	NA	TRBV28	CASSFRETQYF	TGTGCCAGCAGTTTTCGGGAGACCCAGTACTTC
few	TRBJ2-1	TRBD2	TRBV4-2	CASSQLIMGGSYNEQFF	TGTGCCAGCAGCCAACTAATAATGGGAGGGTCCTACAATGAGCAGTTCTTC
few	TRBJ1-1	TRBD1	TRBV5-1	CASSAWDRGDTEAFF	TGCGCCAGCAGCGCATGGGACAGGGGAGACACTGAAGCTTTCTTT
NA	TRBJ2-4	NA	TRBV10-1	CASSENRAKNIQYF	TGCGCCAGCAGTGAGAACAGAGCCAAAAACATTCAGTACTTC
NA	TRBJ2-7	NA	TRBV7-2	CASSSYNSLYEQYF	TGTGCCAGCAGCTCTTATAACTCTCTTTACGAGCAGTACTTC
few	TRBJ1-3	TRBD1	TRBV5-1	CASSLGGQASGNTIYF	TGCGCCAGCAGCTTGGGGGGACAGGCCTCTGGAAACACCATATATTTT
few	TRBJ2-7	TRBD1	TRBV19	CASSLGTGVGYEQYF	TGTGCCAGTAGTCTCGGGACAGGGGTTGGCTACGAGCAGTACTTC
NA	TRBJ2-1	NA	TRBV10-2	CASRGSSYNEQFF	TGCGCCAGCAGGGGGAGCTCCTACAATGAGCAGTTCTTC
few	TRBJ2-7	NA	TRBV10-3	CAISGAGKAHEQYF	TGTGCCATCAGTGGTGCAGGGAAGGCCCACGAGCAGTACTTC
NA	TRBJ1-1	TRBD1	TRBV11-2	CASSLGGVYRGTEAFF	TGTGCCAGCAGCTTAGGAGGGGTTTACAGGGGAACTGAAGCTTTCTTT
few	TRBJ1-4	NA	TRBV9	CASSAREYGDEKLFF	TGTGCCAGCAGCGCCCGAGAGTACGGGGATGAAAAACTGTTTTTT
NA	TRBJ2-1	TRBD2	TRBV9	CASSVLGLAGVEQFF	TGTGCCAGCAGCGTTCTGGGACTAGCGGGTGTTGAGCAGTTCTTC
many	TRBJ2-7	TRBD2	TRBV6-5	CASGERGSSYEQYF	TGTGCCAGCGGGGAACGCGGGAGCTCCTACGAGCAGTACTTC
NA	TRBJ1-2	NA	TRBV18	CASSPLQEPGYGYTF	TGTGCCAGCTCACCCCTACAGGAGCCTGGCTATGGCTACACCTTC
NA	TRBJ1-2	NA	TRBV28	CASSLPLQGNYGYTF	TGTGCCAGCAGTTTACCACTTCAGGGGAACTATGGCTACACCTTC
few	TRBJ1-1	TRBD1	TRBV10-3	CAISQVPVRNQGAKTEAFF	TGTGCCATCAGCCAGGTCCCCGTGCGTAATCAGGGGGCAAAAACTGAAGCTTTCTTT